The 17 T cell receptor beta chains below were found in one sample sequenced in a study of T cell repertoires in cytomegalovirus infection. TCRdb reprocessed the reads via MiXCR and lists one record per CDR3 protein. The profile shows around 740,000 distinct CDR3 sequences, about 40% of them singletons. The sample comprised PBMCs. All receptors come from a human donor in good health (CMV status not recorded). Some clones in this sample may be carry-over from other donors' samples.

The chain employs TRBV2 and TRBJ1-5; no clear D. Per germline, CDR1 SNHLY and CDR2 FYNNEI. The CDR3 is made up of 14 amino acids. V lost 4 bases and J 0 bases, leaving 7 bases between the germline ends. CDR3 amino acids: CASSGSNSNQPQHF. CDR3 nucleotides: TGTGCCAGCAGTGGGTCTAATAGCAATCAGCCCCAGCATTTT.

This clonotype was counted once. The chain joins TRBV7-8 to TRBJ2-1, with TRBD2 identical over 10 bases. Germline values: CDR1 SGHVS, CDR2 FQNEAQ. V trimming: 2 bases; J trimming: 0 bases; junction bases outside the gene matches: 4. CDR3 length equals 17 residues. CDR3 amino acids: CASSLSSGGYSYNEQFF. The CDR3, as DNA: TGTGCCAGCAGCTTAAGTAGCGGGGGGTACTCCTACAATGAGCAGTTCTTC. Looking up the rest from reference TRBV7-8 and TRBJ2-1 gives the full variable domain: GAGVSQSPRYKVAKRGQDVALRCDPISGHVSLFWYQQALGQGPEFLTYFQNEAQLDKSGLPSDRFFAERPEGSVSTLKIQRTQQEDSAVYLCASSLSSGGYSYNEQFFGPGTRLTVL.

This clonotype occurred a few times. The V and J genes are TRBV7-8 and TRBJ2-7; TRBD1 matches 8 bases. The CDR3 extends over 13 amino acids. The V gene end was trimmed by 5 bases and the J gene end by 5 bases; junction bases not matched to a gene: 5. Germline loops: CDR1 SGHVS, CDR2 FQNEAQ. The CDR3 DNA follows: TGTGCCAGCAGCAGACAGGGGAAGCACGAGCAGTACTTC. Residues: CASSRQGKHEQYF.

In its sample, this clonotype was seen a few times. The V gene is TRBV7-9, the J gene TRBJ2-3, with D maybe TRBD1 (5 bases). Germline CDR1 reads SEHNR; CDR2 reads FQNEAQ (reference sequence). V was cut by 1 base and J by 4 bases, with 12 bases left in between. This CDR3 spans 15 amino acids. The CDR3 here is CASSLEGREADTQYF. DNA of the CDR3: TGTGCCAGCAGCTTAGAGGGCAGGGAAGCAGATACGCAGTATTTT.

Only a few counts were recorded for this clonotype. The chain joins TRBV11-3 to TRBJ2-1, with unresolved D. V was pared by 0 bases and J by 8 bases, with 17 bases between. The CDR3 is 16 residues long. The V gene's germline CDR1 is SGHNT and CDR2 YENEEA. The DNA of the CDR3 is TGTGCCAGCAGCTTAGATGGGCGGTGGGCTGGGGATGAGCAGTTCTTC. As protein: CASSLDGRWAGDEQFF.

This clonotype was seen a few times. The CDR3 DNA reads as TGTGCCATCGGGACAGGGGATTCTACGCAGTATTTT. Its protein product is CAIGTGDSTQYF. The chain recombines TRBV10-3 with TRBJ2-3; 10 nucleotides line up with TRBD1. The CDR3 covers 12 residues. Germline-derived CDR1 and CDR2 are ENHRY and SYGVKD. V gave up 8 bases and J gave up 8 bases; unmatched junction bases: 4.

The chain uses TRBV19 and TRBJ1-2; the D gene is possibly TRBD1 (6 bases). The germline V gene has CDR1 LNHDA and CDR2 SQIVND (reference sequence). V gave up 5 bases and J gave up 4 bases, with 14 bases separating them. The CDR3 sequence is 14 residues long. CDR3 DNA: TGTGCCAGTAGTGACCCGGGACAATCCTATGGCTACACCTTC. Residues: CASSDPGQSYGYTF.

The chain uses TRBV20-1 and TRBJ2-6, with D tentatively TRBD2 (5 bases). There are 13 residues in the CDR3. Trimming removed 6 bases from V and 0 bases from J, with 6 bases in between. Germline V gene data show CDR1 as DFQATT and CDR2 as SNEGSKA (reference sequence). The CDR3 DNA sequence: TGCAGTGCAGCGGACTCTGGGGCCAACGTCCTGACTTTC. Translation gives CSAADSGANVLTF.

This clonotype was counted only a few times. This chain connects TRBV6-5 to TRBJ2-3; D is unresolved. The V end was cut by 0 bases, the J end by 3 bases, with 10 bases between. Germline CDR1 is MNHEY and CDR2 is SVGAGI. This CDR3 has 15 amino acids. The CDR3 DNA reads TGTGCCAGCAGTTACTCGAGGCTACGGACAGATACGCAGTATTTT. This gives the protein CASSYSRLRTDTQYF.

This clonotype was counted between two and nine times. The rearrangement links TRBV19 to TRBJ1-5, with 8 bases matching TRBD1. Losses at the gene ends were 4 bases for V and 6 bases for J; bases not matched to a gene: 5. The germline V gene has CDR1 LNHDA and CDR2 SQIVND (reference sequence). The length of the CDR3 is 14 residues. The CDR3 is CASSNWQGAQPQHF. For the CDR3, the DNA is TGTGCCAGTAGTAACTGGCAGGGGGCTCAGCCCCAGCATTTT.

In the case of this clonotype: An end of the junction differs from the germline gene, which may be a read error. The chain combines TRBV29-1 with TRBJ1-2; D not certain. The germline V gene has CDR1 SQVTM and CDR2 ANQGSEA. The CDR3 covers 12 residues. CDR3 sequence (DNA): TGCAGCTTTGAAGATCGGGCCTATGGCTACACCTTC. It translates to CSFEDRAYGYTF.

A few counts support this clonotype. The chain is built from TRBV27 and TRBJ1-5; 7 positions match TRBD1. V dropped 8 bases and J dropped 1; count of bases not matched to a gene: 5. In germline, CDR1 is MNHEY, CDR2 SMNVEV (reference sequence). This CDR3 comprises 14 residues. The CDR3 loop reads CASGLGQSNQPQHF. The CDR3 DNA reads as TGTGCCAGCGGACTGGGACAGAGCAATCAGCCCCAGCATTTT.

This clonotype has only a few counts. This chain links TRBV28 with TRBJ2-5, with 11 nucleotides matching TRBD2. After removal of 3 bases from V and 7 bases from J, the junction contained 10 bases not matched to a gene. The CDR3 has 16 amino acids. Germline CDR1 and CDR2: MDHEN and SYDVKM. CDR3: CASSFSGGELPGTQYF. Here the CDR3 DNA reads TGTGCCAGCAGTTTTAGCGGGGGGGAACTCCCAGGGACCCAGTACTTC.

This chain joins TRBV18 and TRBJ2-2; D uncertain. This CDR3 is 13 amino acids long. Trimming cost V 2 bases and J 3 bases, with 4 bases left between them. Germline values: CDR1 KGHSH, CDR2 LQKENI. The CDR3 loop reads CASSPVDTGELFF. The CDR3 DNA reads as TGTGCCAGCTCACCAGTCGACACCGGGGAGCTGTTTTTT.

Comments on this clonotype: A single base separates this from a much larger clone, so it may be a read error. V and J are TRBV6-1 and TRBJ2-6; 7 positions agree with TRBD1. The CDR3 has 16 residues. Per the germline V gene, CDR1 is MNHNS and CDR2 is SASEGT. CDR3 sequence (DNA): TGTGCCAGCAGAAGACAGGGTAGCTCTGGGACCAACGTCCTGACTTTC. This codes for CASRRQGSSGTNVLTF.

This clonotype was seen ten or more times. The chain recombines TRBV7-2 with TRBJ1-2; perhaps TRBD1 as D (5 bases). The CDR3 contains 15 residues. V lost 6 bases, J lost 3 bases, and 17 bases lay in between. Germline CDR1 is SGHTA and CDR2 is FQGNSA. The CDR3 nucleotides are TGTGCCAGCAGTTATAACTACCAGGGATACTATGGCTACACCTTC. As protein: CASSYNYQGYYGYTF.

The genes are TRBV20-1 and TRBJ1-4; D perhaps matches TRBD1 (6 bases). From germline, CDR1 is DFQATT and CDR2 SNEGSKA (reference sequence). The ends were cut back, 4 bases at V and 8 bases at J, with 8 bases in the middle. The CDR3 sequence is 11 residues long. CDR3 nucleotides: TGCAGTGCTAACAGGGACGAAAAACTGTTTTTT. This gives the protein CSANRDEKLFF.